This entry features one T cell receptor beta chain sequence. What it recognizes is unknown. The data stem from a study of T cell responses to AZD1222 COVID-19 vaccine. The CDR3 runs to 16 residues. With 0 bases removed from V and 0 bases from J, the gap between germline ends came to 10 bases. Germline V CDR1 and CDR2: SGHRS, YFSETQ. Libraries were prepared by immunoSEQ multiplex PCR; TCRdb keeps only in-frame clonotypes and omits some of them. This sample has roughly 150,000 clones, with approximately 87% found just once. General study findings and limits: Researchers report vaccine-associated CD4 TCRs spanning spike, with dominance at 160-218 and 743-854. White British donors predominated, females outnumbered males, and clonal diversity was possibly underestimated.

The genes are TRBV5-1 and TRBJ2-4; D is unclear. The sequence was obtained from an adult who received the AZD1222 COVID-19 vaccine. The source was peripheral blood, collected 28 days after the second AZD1222 dose. CDR3 sequence: CASSLGAALAKNIQYF. The CDR3 nucleotides read TGCGCCAGCAGCTTGGGAGCCGCCCTAGCCAAAAACATTCAGTACTTC. The variable domain in full, with the rest retrieved from reference TRBV5-1 and TRBJ2-4, is KAGVTQTPRYLIKTRGQQVTLSCSPISGHRSVSWYQQTPGQGLQFLFEYFSETQRNKGNFPGRFSGRQFSNSRSEMNVSTLELGDSALYLCASSLGAALAKNIQYFGAGTRLSVL.